The 3 T cell receptor beta chains in this list originate from one sample, sequenced in a study of blood T cell repertoires in COVID-19. Here immunoSEQ multiplex PCR was the method, and the copy in TCRdb shows in-frame clones only, minus some. The table includes around 140,000 clones, roughly four fifths detected once. Sequenced input: peripheral blood. Receptors originate from a human donor with acute or convalescent COVID-19. The donor label of this sample is uncertain.

This clone was seen a few times. The chain employs TRBV6-1 and TRBJ2-5; unclear D gene. Trimming stripped 0 bases from V and 7 bases from J, with 12 bases between. Germline assignment: CDR1 MNHNS and CDR2 SASEGT. The CDR3 consists of 14 residues. The CDR3 DNA reads TGTGCCAGCAGTGAAGCGAGATCGGTAGTGACCCAGTACTTC. Its protein product is CASSEARSVVTQYF.

The rearrangement links TRBV7-2 to TRBJ2-7; 9 nucleotides line up with TRBD1. V was clipped by 5 bases and J by 1 base; unmatched bases: 12. There are 17 residues in the CDR3. The germline gives CDR1 SGHTA, CDR2 FQGNSA. CDR3 DNA: TGTGCCAGCAGCCCTCGCGGACAGGGGTCTAGGTCCTACGAGCAGTACTTC. Amino acids: CASSPRGQGSRSYEQYF.

This clone was observed once. This chain links TRBV10-3 with TRBJ1-2; D is possibly TRBD1 (5 bases). Germline-derived CDR1 and CDR2 are ENHRY and SYGVKD. Trimming pared 0 bases from V and 4 bases from J, leaving 9 bases between. The CDR3 extends over 14 amino acids. The CDR3 here is CAISESPQAYGYTF. The CDR3 DNA reads TGTGCCATCAGTGAGTCCCCACAGGCCTATGGCTACACCTTC.